Each of the 12 T cell receptor beta chains below was sequenced from the same sample in a study of T cells after yellow fever vaccination (dated by TCRdb to the late 2010s). The treatment or condition label, as the study defines it: live attenuated yellow fever vaccine strain. Library prep was done by 5' RACE. The sample was run on an Illumina HiSeq 2500. TCRdb cleaned the public reads at Q25 with fastp, built clones with MiXCR and kept in-frame beta chains. CDR3 protein duplicates are merged, each entry listing the most common genes and DNA. This sample has approximately 110,000 distinct CDR3 sequences in its table, and 6% to 8% of those were observed once. The biggest ten clones account for 2.5% of the sample. The sequenced sample was CD4+ T cells sorted from PBMCs, obtained 10 to 11 days after the first yellow fever vaccination. These receptors came from a man aged 18 to 29 who received the YFV17D yellow fever vaccine.

The table lists this clonotype with many counts. This chain joins TRBV29-1 and TRBJ2-4; D may be TRBD1 (7 bases). The CDR3 loop spans 12 amino acids. Germline V gene sequence: CDR1 SQVTM, CDR2 ANQGSEA. Trimming shortened V by 4 bases and J by 6 bases, and 10 bases separated the two germline ends. In DNA form, the CDR3 reads TGCAGCGTTGGCCAGGGGGGAAACATTCAGTACTTC. Translating it yields CSVGQGGNIQYF.

On this clonotype: A much larger clone is a single base away; this may be a read error. V is TRBV5-4 and J is TRBJ2-3; TRBD2 agrees at 9 bases. CDR3 length: 15 residues. Germline CDR1 and CDR2: SGHNT and YYREEE (reference sequence). CDR3 DNA: TGTGCCAGCAGCCCCGGGACTAGCATCTCAGATATGCAGTATTTT. It specifies CASSPGTSISDMQYF.

This clonotype was detected ten times or more. This chain joins TRBV7-9 and TRBJ2-3, with 8 bases aligning to TRBD2. This CDR3 has 14 residues. Looked up from germline, CDR1 is SEHNR and CDR2 is FQNEAQ (reference sequence). J gave up 4 bases and V 5 bases, and 5 bases lay outside the gene matches. Written as DNA, the CDR3 is TGTGCCAGCAGCGCTGGACTAGCACCAGATACGCAGTATTTT. Its translation: CASSAGLAPDTQYF. Filled out from reference TRBV7-9 and TRBJ2-3, the complete variable domain reads DTGVSQNPRHKITKRGQNVTFRCDPISEHNRLYWYRQTLGQGPEFLTYFQNEAQLEKSRLLSDRFSAERPKGSFSTLEIQRTEQGDSAMYLCASSAGLAPDTQYFGPGTRLTVL.

This clonotype came up a few times. The chain links TRBV20-1 to TRBJ1-5; the D gene is possibly TRBD1 (5 bases). Trimming shortened V by 4 bases and J by 5 bases, and 12 bases separated the two germline ends. The germline gives CDR1 DFQATT, CDR2 SNEGSKA (reference sequence). This CDR3 has 13 residues. The CDR3 region has the DNA TGCAGTGCTACCCGAGGAGGGGATCAGCCCCAGCATTTT. It codes for CSATRGGDQPQHF.

In its sample, this clonotype was seen many times. The V gene is TRBV4-2, the J gene TRBJ1-6; D gene ambiguous. Per the germline V gene, CDR1 is LGHNA and CDR2 is YNFKEQ. The V end was cut by 0 bases, the J end by 5 bases, with 11 bases between. The CDR3 is made up of 16 amino acids. The chain's CDR3 is CASSQDISRNNSPLHF. In DNA, the CDR3 is TGTGCCAGCAGCCAAGATATTTCCAGGAATAATTCACCCCTCCACTTT.

The chain has TRBV27 and TRBJ2-1; D is uncertain. Trimming stripped 4 bases from V and 3 bases from J, with 7 bases between. This CDR3 has 13 residues. Germline assignment: CDR1 MNHEY and CDR2 SMNVEV (reference sequence). The CDR3 DNA reads TGTGCCAGCAGTTCAGACATCTACAATGAGCAGTTCTTC. As protein: CASSSDIYNEQFF.

There are many counts of this clonotype. This chain's CDR3 is CANPGILAGGDTDTQYF. In DNA form, the CDR3 reads TGTGCCAACCCGGGTATCCTAGCGGGGGGGGACACAGATACGCAGTATTTT. This chain connects TRBV28 to TRBJ2-3, with 12 bases lining up with TRBD2. This CDR3 comprises 17 residues. Germline loops: CDR1 MDHEN, CDR2 SYDVKM. The junction had 13 bases not matched to a gene; V was cut back by 10 bases and J by 2 bases. The whole variable domain, remainder taken from reference TRBV28 and TRBJ2-3, is DVKVTQSSRYLVKRTGEKVFLECVQDMDHENMFWYRQDPGLGLRLIYFSYDVKMKEKGDIPEGYSVSREKKERFSLILESASTNQTSMYLCANPGILAGGDTDTQYFGPGTRLTVL.

This clonotype has at least ten counts. At one of its ends the junction is not consistent with the germline gene, which may arise from a read error. The V call is TRBV12-3 or TRBV12-4, the J call TRBJ2-7, with a possible D match to TRBD1 (6 bases). The CDR3 has 12 amino acids. Written as DNA, the CDR3 is TGTGCCAGCACTCTTCAATCCGGGACACCCATCTTC. Its protein product is CASTLQSGTPIF.

At least ten counts were recorded for this clonotype. V usage is TRBV7-2 and J usage is TRBJ1-5, with 7 bases fitting TRBD1. This CDR3 has 13 amino acids. CDR1 and CDR2 (germline): SGHTA, FQGNSA. J was trimmed by 6 bases and V by 5 bases; bases with no gene match: 4. CDR3 nucleotides: TGTGCCAGCAGCCAAGACAGGGTTCAGCCCCAGCATTTT. Encoded protein: CASSQDRVQPQHF. Supplemented by reference TRBV7-2 and TRBJ1-5, the full variable domain reads GAGVSQSPSNKVTEKGKDVELRCDPISGHTALYWYRQSLGQGLEFLIYFQGNSAPDKSGLPSDRFSAERTGGSVSTLTIQRTQQEDSAVYLCASSQDRVQPQHFGDGTRLSIL.

Regarding this clonotype: A much more abundant neighbour one base away suggests this may be a read error. The chain joins TRBV4-1 to TRBJ2-3; D might be TRBD2 (7 bases). The CDR3 loop spans 14 amino acids. In germline, CDR1 is MGHRA, CDR2 YSYEKL. CDR3 DNA sequence: TGCGCCAGCAGACAAGGAGGGGGGGCAGATACGCAGTATTTT. Amino acid sequence: CASRQGGGADTQYF.

Ten or more counts support this clonotype. The chain links TRBV18 to TRBJ1-3; tentatively, D is TRBD1 (5 bases). The CDR3 extends over 14 amino acids. Germline-derived CDR1 and CDR2 are KGHSH and LQKENI. V was pared by 1 base and J by 2 bases, with 6 bases between. Here the CDR3 reads CASSPRDAGNTIYF. In DNA form, the CDR3 reads TGTGCCAGCTCACCACGGGACGCTGGAAACACCATATATTTT.

This clonotype was seen repeatedly, ten times or more. The chain joins TRBV12-3 or TRBV12-4 to TRBJ1-3; D unresolved. CDR3 length: 13 residues. V was pared by 6 bases and J by 3 bases, with 9 bases between. The CDR3 spells CASRMGGGNTIYF. The CDR3 bases are TGTGCCAGCAGGATGGGTGGTGGAAACACCATATATTTT.